A single sample is the source of the 10 T cell receptor beta chains below, sequenced in a study of T cells in Graves' hyperthyroidism and ophthalmopathy. RNA transcripts gave rise to amplified TCR beta CDR3 regions. The study used the HTBI primer set for a first-round RT-PCR of the TCR CDR3. In TCRdb, the multiplex PCR reads were re-called with MiXCR into one record per CDR3 protein. The sample includes over 250,000 distinct CDR3 sequences, under 30% of them seen just once. Sequencing was done on a sample of blood. The receptors shown here come from a man in his forties with Graves' hyperthyroidism that later progressed to Graves' ophthalmopathy.

The chain has TRBV12-3 or TRBV12-4 and TRBJ2-7; D is tentatively TRBD1 or TRBD2 (5 bases each). Trimming took 7 bases from V and 2 from J, leaving 15 bases between them. This CDR3 has 14 residues. DNA for the CDR3: TGTGCCAGCACCAAACGGGGACCGACCTACGAGCAGTACTTC. Residues: CASTKRGPTYEQYF.

Many counts were recorded for this clonotype. The genes are TRBV30 and TRBJ2-7; TRBD1 matches 9 bases. V was pared by 2 bases and J by 3 bases, with 8 bases of the junction left unmatched. Germline CDR1 and CDR2: GTSNPN and SVGIG (reference sequence). The CDR3 runs 15 residues. The CDR3 region is CAWSPTGTGLYEQYF. Here the CDR3 DNA reads TGTGCCTGGAGTCCTACCGGGACAGGGCTCTACGAGCAGTACTTC. Together with reference TRBV30 and TRBJ2-7, the CDR3 gives the full variable domain: SQTIHQWPATLVQPVGSPLSLECTVEGTSNPNLYWYRQAAGRGLQLLFYSVGIGQISSEVPQNLSASRPQDRQFILSSKKLLLSDSGFYLCAWSPTGTGLYEQYFGPGTRLTVT.

This clonotype was counted ten times or more. The chain couples TRBV6-2 or TRBV6-3 to TRBJ2-7, with TRBD2 identical over 8 bases. The CDR3 runs 19 residues. Germline V CDR1 and CDR2: MNHEY, SVGEGT. V trimming: 3 bases; J trimming: 3 bases; junction bases outside the gene matches: 19. As DNA, the CDR3 is TGTGCCAGCAGTTATGTGTCTAGCGGGCTAGAAAGAATGGTCTACGAGCAGTACTTC. It translates to CASSYVSSGLERMVYEQYF.

This rearrangement joins TRBV13 to TRBJ1-1; 7 nucleotides agree with TRBD1. The ends lost 5 bases at V and 9 bases at J; junction bases unmatched: 6. The CDR3 contains 12 residues. CDR1 PRHDT and CDR2 FYEKMQ come from the germline V gene (reference sequence). CDR3 in DNA: TGTGCCAGCAGCCCCGGGACAGCGAAAGCTTTCTTT. This translates into CASSPGTAKAFF.

This clonotype was seen repeatedly, ten times or more. CDR3 coding DNA: TGTGCCAGCAGCTTAGGCGAGGGAAACTATGGCTACACCTTC. Amino acids: CASSLGEGNYGYTF. This chain connects TRBV13 to TRBJ1-2, with D uncertain. Germline CDR1 is PRHDT and CDR2 is FYEKMQ (reference sequence). Between the trimmed V and J ends, which lost 0 bases and 2 bases, there was a span of 7 bases. The CDR3 sequence is 14 residues long.

This clonotype was seen many times. This rearrangement joins TRBV11-2 to TRBJ2-7, with TRBD2 matching 12 bases. This CDR3 comprises 16 residues. Losses at the gene ends were 7 bases for V and 4 bases for J; bases not matched to a gene: 11. CDR1 and CDR2 from the germline V gene are SGHAT and FQNNGV. CDR3 region: CASTPARTSGIYEQYF. The CDR3 nucleotides are TGTGCCAGCACCCCAGCCCGGACTAGCGGGATTTACGAGCAGTACTTC.

This clonotype was recorded many times. The V call is TRBV2, the J call TRBJ1-1, with TRBD1 identical over 7 bases. Germline values: CDR1 SNHLY, CDR2 FYNNEI. J was trimmed by 3 bases and V by 8 bases; bases with no gene match: 9. The CDR3 loop spans 14 amino acids. CDR3: CASREGAGDTEAFF. In nucleotides, the CDR3 is TGTGCCAGCCGCGAGGGGGCCGGAGACACTGAAGCTTTCTTT.

This clonotype has at least ten counts. This rearrangement joins TRBV9 to TRBJ2-7; 10 bases fit TRBD2. Germline V CDR1 and CDR2: SGDLS, YYNGEE. V shed 3 bases and J 6 bases; nucleotides not matched to a gene: 9. CDR3 length: 15 residues. DNA of the CDR3: TGTGCCAGCAGCGCGAGGGCTAGCGGGAGTTCCGAGCAGTACTTC. Protein sequence: CASSARASGSSEQYF.

Ten or more counts support this clonotype. It is likely a read error, because the conserved phenylalanine at the end of the CDR3 is missing. The chain combines TRBV20-1 with TRBJ2-7, with D possibly matching TRBD2 (6 bases). CDR1 DFQATT and CDR2 SNEGSKA come from the germline V gene (reference sequence). The V and J ends lost 0 bases and 2 bases respectively, with 14 bases between them. The CDR3 runs to 15 residues. In DNA form, the CDR3 reads TGCAGTGCTAGAGAATCCGGGAGCCCAACCTACGAGCAGTACTCC. As protein: CSARESGSPTYEQYS.

The table lists this clonotype with many counts. The chain combines TRBV27 with TRBJ1-1; no clear D. V gave up 6 bases and J gave up 1 base, with 12 bases separating them. Germline lookup yields CDR1 MNHEY and CDR2 SMNVEV (reference sequence). This CDR3 comprises 14 residues. CDR3 sequence reads: CASRQEGWNTEAFF. The CDR3 DNA reads as TGTGCCAGCAGGCAGGAGGGATGGAACACTGAAGCTTTCTTT.